This T cell receptor (beta chain) was observed in a study of control samples from healthy donors and cancer patients. This clone was recorded once. Trimming stripped 1 base from V and 5 bases from J, with 8 bases between. The germline gives CDR1 KGHSH, CDR2 LQKENI. This CDR3 region has 13 residues. Clones were sequenced by immunoSEQ multiplex PCR, and TCRdb holds only the in-frame ones, with some missing. Altogether over 150,000 clones are present, 95% to 96% being singletons, with the ten largest covering just over 1%. The TCR originated in a woman younger than 45 in good health. Sequencing input: blood. The chain has TRBV18 and TRBJ2-5; D call uncertain. The CDR3 is CASSPRGGETQYF. CDR3 in DNA: TGTGCCAGCTCACCACGGGGTGGGGAGACCCAGTACTTC. The complete variable domain, with remaining parts taken from reference TRBV18 and TRBJ2-5, reads NAGVMQNPRHLVRRRGQEARLRCSPMKGHSHVYWYRQLPEEGLKFMVYLQKENIIDESGMPKERFSAEFPKEGPSILRIQQVVRGDSAAYFCASSPRGGETQYFGPGTRLLVL.